The 16 T cell receptor beta chains below were found in one sample sequenced in a study of radiotherapy plus CTLA-4 blockade in lung cancer. The repertoire was sequenced with immunoSEQ multiplex PCR; TCRdb's copy has only in-frame clones and lacks some. Here the sample spans 55,000 to 85,000 clones, about 72% being singletons. Sequenced here: peripheral blood, sampled from a patient treated with radiotherapy plus ipilimumab. All receptors come from a human donor with non-small cell lung cancer whose response to radiotherapy plus ipilimumab could not be evaluated. Some clones in this sample may be carry-over from other donors' samples.

Only a few counts were recorded for this clone. This chain joins TRBV19 and TRBJ2-7; D is possibly TRBD1 (6 bases). The CDR3 has 14 amino acids. Trimming removed 3 bases at V and 0 bases at J, with 9 bases between. Per germline, CDR1 LNHDA and CDR2 SQIVND (reference sequence). The CDR3 sequence is CASSMVGASYEQYF. The CDR3 nucleotides are TGTGCCAGTAGTATGGTGGGGGCCTCCTACGAGCAGTACTTC.

The CDR3 DNA reads as TGTGCCAGTACCCCGACAGCGCACGGCTCCTACGAGCAGTACTTC. Its protein product is CASTPTAHGSYEQYF. The genes are TRBV19 and TRBJ2-7; a weak D match, TRBD1 (5 bases). The germline CDR1 and CDR2 sequences are LNHDA and SQIVND (reference sequence). The CDR3 has 15 amino acids. Deletions cut 7 bases from V and 0 bases from J, with 16 bases between. The variable domain in full, with the rest retrieved from reference TRBV19 and TRBJ2-7, is DGGITQSPKYLFRKEGQNVTLSCEQNLNHDAMYWYRQDPGQGLRLIYYSQIVNDFQKGDIAEGYSVSREKKESFPLTVTSAQKNPTAFYLCASTPTAHGSYEQYFGPGTRLTVT.

V gene TRBV5-1 combines with J gene TRBJ1-4, with 7 bases identical to TRBD1. The CDR3 totals 14 residues. CDR1 and CDR2 (germline): SGHRS, YFSETQ. Unmatched junction bases numbered 3, after V lost 4 bases and J lost 3 bases. The CDR3 region is CASSRDSSNEKLFF. CDR3 in DNA: TGCGCCAGCAGCCGGGACAGTTCTAATGAAAAACTGTTTTTT.

The chain has TRBV6-6 and TRBJ1-4, with D hard to call. V was pared by 6 bases and J by 7 bases, with 18 bases between. The CDR3 runs 15 residues. Germline V gene lookup returns CDR1 MNHNY and CDR2 SVGAGI (reference sequence). CDR3 sequence: CASSPSRVASEKLFF. The CDR3 region has the DNA TGTGCCAGCAGCCCCTCCCGGGTCGCTTCTGAAAAACTGTTTTTT.

On this clone itself: Other DNA sequences in this specimen translate into the identical CDR3. V and J are TRBV27 and TRBJ1-6, with 8 bases that match TRBD1. CDR1 is MNHEY and CDR2 is SMNVEV in the germline V gene (reference sequence). After removal of 6 bases from V and 5 bases from J, the junction contained 6 bases not matched to a gene. This CDR3 has 15 residues. Here the CDR3 DNA reads TGTGCCAGCAGCTCCGGACAGGGAAATAATTCACCCCTCCACTTT. Its translation is CASSSGQGNNSPLHF.

This clone was seen a handful of times. The chain joins TRBV18 to TRBJ1-1; a possible D gene is TRBD1 (5 bases). This CDR3 has 13 amino acids. Germline V gene data show CDR1 as KGHSH and CDR2 as LQKENI. Between the trimmed V and J ends, which lost 3 bases and 10 bases, there was a span of 15 bases. The CDR3 bases are TGTGCCAGCTCACCTTCCTTGGAGGGGATAGCTTTCTTT. This codes for CASSPSLEGIAFF.

The J gene is TRBJ2-3, the V gene TRBV5-4; D is ambiguous. Germline CDR1 and CDR2: SGHNT and YYREEE (reference sequence). V was cut by 4 bases and J by 4 bases, with 13 bases left in between. This CDR3 region has 14 residues. The DNA of the CDR3 is TGTGCCAGCAGCATGGGCCAGGTCCCAGATACGCAGTATTTT. This codes for CASSMGQVPDTQYF.

This clone showed up just once. The chain couples TRBV6-1 to TRBJ1-1; TRBD1 matches at 8 bases. Germline V gives CDR1 MNHNS, CDR2 SASEGT. V dropped 2 bases and J dropped 2; count of bases not matched to a gene: 4. This CDR3 is 15 amino acids long. This CDR3 reads CASSELTGANTEAFF. The CDR3 DNA is TGTGCCAGCAGTGAATTGACAGGGGCCAACACTGAAGCTTTCTTT.

The V and J genes are TRBV4-1 and TRBJ1-5, with 7 bases that match TRBD1. The germline V gene has CDR1 MGHRA and CDR2 YSYEKL. This CDR3 is built from 15 residues. The junction had 6 bases not matched to a gene; V was cut back by 0 bases and J by 7 bases. The CDR3 spells CASSQETGNNQPQHF. CDR3 DNA: TGCGCCAGCAGCCAAGAGACAGGGAACAACCAGCCCCAGCATTTT.

The chain carries TRBV4-2 and TRBJ2-1; 7 bases map to TRBD1. The CDR3 length is 12 residues. Trimming took 3 bases from V and 14 from J; bases not matched to a gene: 7. CDR1 and CDR2 (germline): LGHNA, YNFKEQ. CDR3 nucleotides: TGTGCCAGCAGCCACCCTACAGGGGATAAGTTCTTC. This gives the protein CASSHPTGDKFF.

The V and J genes are TRBV2 and TRBJ2-7; 9 bases align to TRBD2. V trimming: 4 bases; J trimming: 4 bases; junction bases outside the gene matches: 14. Germline-derived CDR1 and CDR2 are SNHLY and FYNNEI. The CDR3 totals 17 residues. The CDR3 coding sequence is TGTGCCAGCAGTGCGGGACTAGCAGTCCATAGCCCGTACGAGCAGTACTTC. Translated: CASSAGLAVHSPYEQYF.

Comment on this clone: At one of its ends the junction is not consistent with the germline gene, which may arise from a read error. The chain recombines TRBV27 with TRBJ2-7, with 12 bases fitting TRBD2. Germline-derived CDR1 and CDR2 are MNHEY and SMNVEV (reference sequence). This CDR3 has 15 amino acids. In nucleotides, the CDR3 is TGTGCCAGCAGTTCCCCTAGCGGGGGGGCCTACGGGCAGTACTTC. Translating it yields CASSSPSGGAYGQYF.

The chain couples TRBV28 to TRBJ1-1, with unresolved D. The CDR3 contains 14 residues. Germline CDR1 reads MDHEN; CDR2 reads SYDVKM. Trimming left V 6 bases short and J 2 bases short, with 13 bases between. The CDR3 is CASSPRSGNTEAFF. DNA for the CDR3: TGTGCCAGCAGCCCACGCTCGGGTAACACTGAAGCTTTCTTT.

In its sample, this clone was seen once. The rearrangement uses TRBV6-6 and TRBJ1-1, with D uncertain. This CDR3 has 14 residues. V gave up 5 bases and J gave up 1 base, with 11 bases separating them. CDR1 MNHNY and CDR2 SVGAGI come from the germline V gene (reference sequence). The CDR3 DNA sequence: TGTGCCAGCAGTCTGACTGGTAGGAACACTGAAGCTTTCTTT. This translates into CASSLTGRNTEAFF.

The genes are TRBV9 and TRBJ2-5, with 7 bases that match TRBD2. The V and J ends lost 2 bases and 4 bases, in that order; junction bases with no gene match: 14. This CDR3 has 17 amino acids. Germline V gene data show CDR1 as SGDLS and CDR2 as YYNGEE. CDR3 sequence reads: CASSVGSVGGGIETQYF. The CDR3 DNA is TGTGCCAGCAGCGTGGGCTCGGTAGGCGGGGGAATAGAGACCCAGTACTTC.

This chain uses TRBV13 with TRBJ2-5, with a possible D match to TRBD2 (7 bases). The CDR3 loop spans 14 amino acids. Germline V lookup: CDR1 PRHDT, CDR2 FYEKMQ (reference sequence). V lost 2 bases, J lost 1 base, and 8 bases lay in between. The CDR3 DNA is TGTGCCAGCAGCTTAAGGGGGGGCCAAGAGACCCAGTACTTC. Translated, it gives CASSLRGGQETQYF. Combining the CDR3 with reference TRBV13 and TRBJ2-5 gives the whole variable domain AAGVIQSPRHLIKEKRETATLKCYPIPRHDTVYWYQQGPGQDPQFLISFYEKMQSDKGSIPDRFSAQQFSDYHSELNMSSLELGDSALYFCASSLRGGQETQYFGPGTRLLVL.